The T cell receptor beta chain under discussion was sequenced for a study of PD-1 blockade in classical Hodgkin lymphoma. Findings of the study overall: The diversity seen at baseline in complete responders resembled that of newly diagnosed patients. Compared with healthy donors, newly diagnosed patients reportedly showed lower baseline TCR diversity.

Assay: immunoSEQ multiplex PCR; the TCRdb copy retains only in-frame clones and omits some. Here the sample spans approximately 52,000 clones, roughly nine tenths being singletons. Time point denoted: cycle 4 day 1 (C4D1), after 6 weeks of nivolumab. Brentuximab vedotin exposure varied among the patients, all of whom had relapsed after autologous stem cell transplantation. On this clone itself: Antigen specificity is unknown.

The CDR3 extends over 20 amino acids. The V segment lost 3 bases and the J segment 4 bases; nucleotides outside the gene matches: 14. Germline CDR1 and CDR2: LNHDA and SQIVND (reference sequence). The TCR originated in a human donor with classical Hodgkin lymphoma. This rearrangement joins TRBV19 to TRBJ2-2; the match to TRBD2 covers 13 bases. The specimen was peripheral blood mononuclear cells (PBMCs), collected before the fourth cycle of nivolumab. CDR3 DNA sequence: TGTGCCAGTAGTATCGGGACCTCCGGGACTAGCGGGGATATCACCGGGGAGCTGTTTTTT. Residues: CASSIGTSGTSGDITGELFF.